Below, 15 T cell receptor beta chains from the same sample are listed, as sequenced in a study of OX40 agonist ivuxolimab in advanced cancers. Generated by immunoSEQ multiplex PCR, the TCRdb table keeps only in-frame clones and is missing some. The sample has some 82,000 clones, approximately 93% seen once. The sample was CD4+ or CD8+ T cells sorted from blood, taken in a trial of the OX40 agonist ivuxolimab. The receptors originated from an adult with an advanced solid tumor such as melanoma, head and neck, liver or kidney cancer.

The V call is TRBV29-1, the J call TRBJ2-1; D perhaps matches TRBD1 (7 bases). Per germline, CDR1 SQVTM and CDR2 ANQGSEA. The CDR3 runs 14 residues. V was cut by 0 bases and J by 7 bases, with 13 bases left in between. For the CDR3, the DNA is TGCAGCGTTGAAGAAGAGGGGGCGGGGAATGAGCAGTTCTTC. Translated: CSVEEEGAGNEQFF.

The chain uses TRBV7-8 and TRBJ2-7; 12 nucleotides agree with TRBD2. CDR3 length: 17 amino acids. The junction had 7 bases not matched to a gene; V was cut back by 2 bases and J by 2 bases. CDR1 SGHVS and CDR2 FQNEAQ come from the germline V gene. The CDR3 is CASSLSKLAGGTYEQYF. The CDR3 DNA reads TGTGCCAGCAGCTTATCCAAACTAGCGGGAGGCACCTACGAGCAGTACTTC.

The J gene is TRBJ1-4, the V gene TRBV7-6; the match to TRBD1 covers 7 bases. V gave up 0 bases and J gave up 7 bases; unmatched junction bases: 5. The germline V gene has CDR1 SGHVS and CDR2 FNYEAQ. CDR3 length: 15 amino acids. CDR3 in amino acids: CASSLATGRSEKLFF. CDR3 sequence (DNA): TGTGCCAGCAGCTTAGCGACAGGGAGGAGTGAAAAACTGTTTTTT.

This chain uses TRBV27 with TRBJ1-6; TRBD1 agrees at 9 bases. The CDR3 runs 17 residues. Germline trimming cut 8 bases from V and 11 bases from J; bases unmatched to any gene: 19. Germline CDR1 and CDR2: MNHEY and SMNVEV (reference sequence). The CDR3 is CASPRDRAPGQTPPLHF. The CDR3 coding sequence is TGTGCCAGCCCACGGGACAGGGCGCCCGGACAGACCCCACCCCTCCACTTT.

This clone was detected a few times. Here the CDR3 reads CASSQDLLLAGVHEQYF. CDR3 DNA sequence: TGCGCCAGCAGCCAAGATCTCCTACTAGCGGGAGTCCACGAGCAGTACTTC. The J gene is TRBJ2-7, the V gene TRBV4-1, with 11 bases lining up with TRBD2. The length of the CDR3 is 17 residues. Germline assignment: CDR1 MGHRA and CDR2 YSYEKL. V was pared by 0 bases and J by 5 bases, with 9 bases of the junction left unmatched.

This rearrangement joins TRBV6-4 to TRBJ2-2; D is possibly TRBD2 (5 bases). V lost 0 bases, J lost 2 bases, and 7 bases lay in between. CDR1 is MRHNA and CDR2 is SNTAGT in the germline V gene. The CDR3 loop spans 15 amino acids. CDR3 bases: TGTGCCAGCAGTGACTCCGGGGTAAACACCGGGGAGCTGTTTTTT. Translated, it gives CASSDSGVNTGELFF.

The V call is TRBV21-1, the J call TRBJ2-4; the DNA was not compared with TRBD2, the D call given in the table. TRBV21-1 is flagged as a pseudogene. The CDR3 runs to 16 residues. The CDR3 nucleotides are TGTGCCAGCAGCAAACCCGGACTAGCGGGTAAAAACATTCAGTACTTC. Protein sequence: CASSKPGLAGKNIQYF.

V is TRBV13 and J is TRBJ1-1; a weak D match, TRBD1 (5 bases). Between the trimmed V and J ends, which lost 5 bases and 7 bases, there was a span of 20 bases. Germline V gene lookup returns CDR1 PRHDT and CDR2 FYEKMQ (reference sequence). This CDR3 spans 15 amino acids. CDR3 sequence reads: CASSLNPGTAYEAFF. DNA of the CDR3: TGTGCCAGCAGCCTCAACCCCGGGACCGCGTATGAAGCTTTCTTT.

This clone was seen once. The J gene is TRBJ2-2, the V gene TRBV19; possibly TRBD2 for D (6 bases). The CDR3 covers 14 residues. V lost 0 bases, J lost 5 bases, and 7 bases lay in between. Germline V gives CDR1 LNHDA, CDR2 SQIVND (reference sequence). The CDR3 protein is CASSIDGGTGELFF. The CDR3 DNA reads as TGTGCCAGTAGTATAGATGGGGGGACCGGGGAGCTGTTTTTT. Complete variable domain (other parts from reference TRBV19 and TRBJ2-2): DGGITQSPKYLFRKEGQNVTLSCEQNLNHDAMYWYRQDPGQGLRLIYYSQIVNDFQKGDIAEGYSVSREKKESFPLTVTSAQKNPTAFYLCASSIDGGTGELFFGEGSRLTVL.

This clone occurred once. The chain joins TRBV27 to TRBJ2-5; the D is unclear. The ends were cut back, 0 bases at V and 5 bases at J, with 7 bases in the middle. The CDR3 is 13 amino acids. Germline V gene lookup returns CDR1 MNHEY and CDR2 SMNVEV (reference sequence). This CDR3 reads CASSLSGFETQYF. The CDR3 bases are TGTGCCAGCAGTTTATCAGGGTTCGAGACCCAGTACTTC.

This clone has a handful of counts. V usage is TRBV9 and J usage is TRBJ1-5; D is perhaps TRBD1 (5 bases). Looked up from germline, CDR1 is SGDLS and CDR2 is YYNGEE. This CDR3 is 15 amino acids long. Trimming took off 0 bases at V and 3 bases at J, with 10 bases between the two ends. The CDR3 DNA follows: TGTGCCAGCAGCGTAGGGTCGGGGCTCAATCAGCCCCAGCATTTT. The encoded protein is CASSVGSGLNQPQHF.

The chain recombines TRBV28 with TRBJ2-5; no reliable D call. The J call could be wrong; TRBJ2-7 is a better fit for the DNA end. CDR3 size: 13 residues. Germline values: CDR1 MDHEN, CDR2 SYDVKM. The DNA of the CDR3 is TGTGCCAGCAGTTTAAGGGCAATCTACGAGCAGTACTTC. Its translation: CASSLRAIYEQYF.

The chain recombines TRBV5-6 with TRBJ2-1, with D hard to call. This CDR3 has 13 amino acids. The germline CDR1 and CDR2 sequences are SGHDT and YYEEEE. V lost 3 bases and J 5 bases, leaving 9 bases between the germline ends. The CDR3 loop is CASSSTLNNEQFF. In DNA, the CDR3 is TGTGCCAGCAGCTCTACATTAAACAATGAGCAGTTCTTC.

This chain links TRBV15 with TRBJ2-5; 7 nucleotides align to TRBD1. V was pared by 5 bases and J by 3 bases, with 9 bases of the junction left unmatched. The germline V gene has CDR1 LNHNV and CDR2 YYDKDF (reference sequence). The CDR3 runs to 15 residues. The CDR3 loop reads CATSWAGGREETQYF. CDR3 DNA sequence: TGTGCCACCAGCTGGGCAGGGGGAAGAGAAGAGACCCAGTACTTC.

CDR3 sequence: CASSQRLGKRSGSTEAFF. In nucleotides, the CDR3 is TGCGCCAGCAGCCAAAGGCTAGGTAAAAGGAGTGGGAGCACTGAAGCTTTCTTT. The chain has TRBV4-1 and TRBJ1-1; no clear D gene. The CDR3 runs 18 residues. The V end was cut by 2 bases, the J end by 4 bases, with 23 bases between. Germline V gene sequence: CDR1 MGHRA, CDR2 YSYEKL.